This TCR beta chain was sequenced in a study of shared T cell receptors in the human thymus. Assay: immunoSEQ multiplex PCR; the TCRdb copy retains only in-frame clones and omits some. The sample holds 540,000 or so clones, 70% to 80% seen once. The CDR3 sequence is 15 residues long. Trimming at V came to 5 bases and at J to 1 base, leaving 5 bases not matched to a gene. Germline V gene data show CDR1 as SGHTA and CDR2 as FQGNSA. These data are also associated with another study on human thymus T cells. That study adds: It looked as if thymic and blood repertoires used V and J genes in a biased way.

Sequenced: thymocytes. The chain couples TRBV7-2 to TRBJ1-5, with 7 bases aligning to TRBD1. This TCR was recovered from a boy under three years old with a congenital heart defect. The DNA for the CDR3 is TGTGCCAGCAGCGTAGGGACAGCCAGCAATCAGCCCCAGCATTTT. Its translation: CASSVGTASNQPQHF.